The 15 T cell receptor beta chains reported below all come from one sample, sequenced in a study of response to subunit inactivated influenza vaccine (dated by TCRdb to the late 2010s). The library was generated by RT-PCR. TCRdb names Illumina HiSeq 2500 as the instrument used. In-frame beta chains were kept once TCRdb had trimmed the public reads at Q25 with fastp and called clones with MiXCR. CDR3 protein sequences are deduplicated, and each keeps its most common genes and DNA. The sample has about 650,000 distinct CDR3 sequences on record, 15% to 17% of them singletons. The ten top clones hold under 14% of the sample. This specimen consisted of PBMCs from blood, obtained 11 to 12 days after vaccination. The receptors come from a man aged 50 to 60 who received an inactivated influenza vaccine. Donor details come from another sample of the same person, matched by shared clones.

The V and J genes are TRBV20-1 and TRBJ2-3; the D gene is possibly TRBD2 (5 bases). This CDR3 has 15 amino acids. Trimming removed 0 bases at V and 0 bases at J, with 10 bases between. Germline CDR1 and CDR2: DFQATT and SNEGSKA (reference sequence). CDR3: CSARESSFSTDTQYF. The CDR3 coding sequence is TGCAGTGCTAGAGAATCTAGCTTTAGCACAGATACGCAGTATTTT.

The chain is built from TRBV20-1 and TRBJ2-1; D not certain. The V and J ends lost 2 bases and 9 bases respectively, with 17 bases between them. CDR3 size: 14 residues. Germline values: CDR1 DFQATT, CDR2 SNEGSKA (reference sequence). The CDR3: CSARRSLSGGEQFF. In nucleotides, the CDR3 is TGCAGTGCTAGACGGTCCTTATCGGGCGGTGAGCAGTTCTTC.

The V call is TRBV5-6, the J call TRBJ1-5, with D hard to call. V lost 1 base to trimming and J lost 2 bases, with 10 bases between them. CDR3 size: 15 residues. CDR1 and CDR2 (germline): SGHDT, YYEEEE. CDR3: CASSLRHLGNQPQHF. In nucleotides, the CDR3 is TGTGCCAGCAGCTTGAGGCACCTTGGCAATCAGCCCCAGCATTTT.

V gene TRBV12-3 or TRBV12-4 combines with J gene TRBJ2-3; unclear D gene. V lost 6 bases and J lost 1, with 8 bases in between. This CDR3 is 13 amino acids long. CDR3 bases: TGTGCCAGCAGCGCCCCGGGCACAGATACGCAGTATTTT. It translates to CASSAPGTDTQYF.

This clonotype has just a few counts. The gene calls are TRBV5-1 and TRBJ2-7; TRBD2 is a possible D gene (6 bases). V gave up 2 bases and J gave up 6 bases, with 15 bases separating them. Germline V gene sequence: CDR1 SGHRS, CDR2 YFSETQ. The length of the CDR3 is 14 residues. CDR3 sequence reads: CASSFWRELGEQYF. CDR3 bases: TGCGCCAGCAGCTTCTGGCGGGAACTGGGCGAGCAGTACTTC.

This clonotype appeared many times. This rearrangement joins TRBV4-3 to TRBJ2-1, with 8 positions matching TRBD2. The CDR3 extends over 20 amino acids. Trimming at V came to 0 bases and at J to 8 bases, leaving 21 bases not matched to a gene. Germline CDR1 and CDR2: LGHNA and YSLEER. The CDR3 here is CASSQDLGLAGTRIQDEQFF. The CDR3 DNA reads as TGCGCCAGCAGCCAAGACCTAGGGCTAGCGGGTACAAGGATTCAGGATGAGCAGTTCTTC.

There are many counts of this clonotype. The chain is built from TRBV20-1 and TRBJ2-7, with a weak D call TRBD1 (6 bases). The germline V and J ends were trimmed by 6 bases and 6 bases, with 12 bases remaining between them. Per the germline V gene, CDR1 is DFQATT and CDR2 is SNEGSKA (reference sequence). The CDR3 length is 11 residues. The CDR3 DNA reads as TGCAGTGCCAACCAGGGGCGCGAGCAGTACTTC. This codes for CSANQGREQYF.

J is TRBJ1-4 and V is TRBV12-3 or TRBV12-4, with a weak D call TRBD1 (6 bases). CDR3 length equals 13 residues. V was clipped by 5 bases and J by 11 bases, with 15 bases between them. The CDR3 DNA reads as TGTGCCAGCAGTCCTGAACAGGGCAGGAAACTGTTTTTT. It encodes CASSPEQGRKLFF.

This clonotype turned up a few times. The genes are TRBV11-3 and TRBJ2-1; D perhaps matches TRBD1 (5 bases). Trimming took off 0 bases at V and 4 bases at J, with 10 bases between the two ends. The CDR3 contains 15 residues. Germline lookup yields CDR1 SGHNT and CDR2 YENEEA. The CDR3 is CASSLDYRGYNEQFF. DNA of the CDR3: TGTGCCAGCAGCTTAGACTATAGGGGTTACAATGAGCAGTTCTTC.

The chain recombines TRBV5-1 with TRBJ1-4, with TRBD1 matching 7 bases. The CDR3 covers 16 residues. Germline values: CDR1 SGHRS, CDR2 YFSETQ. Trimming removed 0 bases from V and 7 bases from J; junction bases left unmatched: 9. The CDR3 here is CASSLAVEGAGEKLFF. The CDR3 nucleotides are TGCGCCAGCAGCTTGGCCGTGGAGGGGGCCGGTGAAAAACTGTTTTTT.

CDR3 DNA sequence: TGTGCCACCAGCAGAGACCCAGTGTCCTATGGCTACACCTTC. Its protein product is CATSRDPVSYGYTF. The chain employs TRBV15 and TRBJ1-2; no clear D gene. The V and J ends lost 0 bases and 4 bases respectively, with 9 bases between them. The CDR3 runs 14 residues. CDR1 and CDR2 (germline): LNHNV, YYDKDF (reference sequence).

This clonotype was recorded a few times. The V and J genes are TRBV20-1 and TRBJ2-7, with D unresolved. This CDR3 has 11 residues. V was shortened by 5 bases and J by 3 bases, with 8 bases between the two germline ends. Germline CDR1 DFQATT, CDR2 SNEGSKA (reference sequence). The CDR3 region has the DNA TGCAGTGCTTACCTAAACTACGAGCAGTACTTC. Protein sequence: CSAYLNYEQYF.

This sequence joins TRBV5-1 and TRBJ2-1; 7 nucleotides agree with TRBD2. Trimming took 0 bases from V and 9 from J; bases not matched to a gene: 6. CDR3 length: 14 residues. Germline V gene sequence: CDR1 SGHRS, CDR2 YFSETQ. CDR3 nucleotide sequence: TGCGCCAGCAGCTTGGCCGGGGGGAATCGTGAGCAGTTCTTC. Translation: CASSLAGGNREQFF.

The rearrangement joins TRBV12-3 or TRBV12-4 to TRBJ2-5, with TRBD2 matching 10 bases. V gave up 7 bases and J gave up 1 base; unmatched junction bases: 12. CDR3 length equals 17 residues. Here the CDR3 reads CASTKDPSGSRQETQYF. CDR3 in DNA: TGTGCCAGCACTAAAGACCCTAGCGGGAGTCGCCAAGAGACCCAGTACTTC.

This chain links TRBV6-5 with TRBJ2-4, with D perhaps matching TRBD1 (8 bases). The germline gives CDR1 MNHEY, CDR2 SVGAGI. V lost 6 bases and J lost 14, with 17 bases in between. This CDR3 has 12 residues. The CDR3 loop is CASSASGTGEYF. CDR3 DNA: TGTGCCAGCAGCGCGAGCGGGACAGGCGAGTACTTC.